The 9 T cell receptor beta chains listed next were all sequenced from one sample in a study of healthy donors' naive CD4 and CD8 T cells. Each TCR library used around 0.5 ug of total RNA and a linear amplification protocol. Each CDR3 protein gets one entry after TCRdb re-called the reads with MiXCR. Of around 200,000 distinct CDR3 sequences in the sample, around 70% were seen once. The sequenced sample consisted of naive CD4+ and CD8+ T cells sorted from blood, pooled from several donors. The receptors stem from a pool of human donors in good health; the sample pools cells from several healthy donors.

Comment on this clonotype: Relative to the germline gene, one junction end is altered; a read error may explain this. The V and J genes are TRBV7-8 and TRBJ2-7, with D possibly called TRBD1 or TRBD2 (6 bases each). Germline lookup yields CDR1 SGHVS and CDR2 FQNEAQ. The CDR3 covers 13 residues. The CDR3 bases are TGTGCCAGCAGCTTAGTCGAAGCCGGGGGCGGAGTTTTC. It specifies CASSLVEAGGGVF. Looking up the rest from reference TRBV7-8 and TRBJ2-7 gives the full variable domain: GAGVSQSPRYKVAKRGQDVALRCDPISGHVSLFWYQQALGQGPEFLTYFQNEAQLDKSGLPSDRFFAERPEGSVSTLKIQRTQQEDSAVYLCASSLVEAGGGVFGPGTRLTVT.

This clonotype was detected only once. V is TRBV6-5 and J is TRBJ2-1; TRBD2 agrees at 11 bases. The CDR3 spans 19 residues. The germline CDR1 and CDR2 sequences are MNHEY and SVGAGI. Germline trimming cut 4 bases from V and 3 bases from J; bases unmatched to any gene: 14. The CDR3 protein is CASSSFKSQTSGIYNEQFF. The CDR3 coding sequence is TGTGCCAGCAGTTCGTTTAAGAGCCAGACTAGCGGGATCTACAATGAGCAGTTCTTC.

This clonotype was picked up a small number of times. The chain uses TRBV29-1 and TRBJ2-7, with unresolved D. The CDR3 is 10 amino acids. Germline CDR1 and CDR2: SQVTM and ANQGSEA. Trimming took off 4 bases at V and 2 bases at J, with 3 bases between the two ends. CDR3 sequence: CSVGTYEQYF. The CDR3 DNA follows: TGCAGCGTTGGGACCTACGAGCAGTACTTC.

V usage is TRBV5-1 and J usage is TRBJ2-7; possibly TRBD2 for D (6 bases). The CDR3 contains 14 residues. Germline V lookup: CDR1 SGHRS, CDR2 YFSETQ. V lost 4 bases and J 1 base, leaving 12 bases between the germline ends. DNA for the CDR3: TGCGCCAGCAGCGCCGGGGACTTTTCCTACGAGCAGTACTTC. Residues: CASSAGDFSYEQYF.

The chain uses TRBV29-1 and TRBJ2-7; TRBD1 matches 7 bases. V shed 6 bases and J 5 bases; nucleotides not matched to a gene: 13. The germline gives CDR1 SQVTM, CDR2 ANQGSEA. The CDR3 contains 14 residues. CDR3 in amino acids: CSVERQGTGDEQYF. CDR3 DNA: TGCAGCGTCGAAAGACAGGGAACAGGGGACGAGCAGTACTTC.

The chain employs TRBV6-5 and TRBJ2-5, with TRBD2 matching 11 bases. Germline V gives CDR1 MNHEY, CDR2 SVGAGI. The V gene end was trimmed by 5 bases and the J gene end by 5 bases; junction bases not matched to a gene: 10. This CDR3 has 16 amino acids. CDR3: CASSPDLAGGGETQYF. CDR3 coding DNA: TGTGCCAGCAGTCCGGACCTAGCGGGAGGAGGGGAGACCCAGTACTTC.

For this clonotype: Relative to the germline gene, one junction end is altered; a read error may explain this. The chain joins TRBV29-1 to TRBJ2-1; D might be TRBD2 (6 bases). This CDR3 has 15 residues. Germline V CDR1 and CDR2: SQVTM, ANQGSEA. The CDR3 nucleotides read TGCAGCGTCGAAGGCGTTAGCGGTTCCTACAATGAGCAGTTCTTC. It specifies CSVEGVSGSYNEQFF.

This clonotype was recorded a few times. The chain recombines TRBV11-2 with TRBJ1-2, with 7 nucleotides matching TRBD1. Germline V CDR1 and CDR2: SGHAT, FQNNGV. The CDR3 spans 14 residues. V dropped 2 bases and J dropped 6; count of bases not matched to a gene: 6. The CDR3 coding sequence is TGTGCCAGCAGCTTACAATCAGGACAGGATGGCTACACCTTC. Amino acids: CASSLQSGQDGYTF.

The J gene is TRBJ2-4, the V gene TRBV27; a possible D gene is TRBD2 (5 bases). V gave up 6 bases and J gave up 6 bases, with 21 bases separating them. This CDR3 is built from 16 residues. The germline V gene has CDR1 MNHEY and CDR2 SMNVEV (reference sequence). CDR3 in DNA: TGTGCCAGCAGCCGCCTTAGCGCGGCCTTCTCAAACATTCAGTACTTC. This codes for CASSRLSAAFSNIQYF.